This T cell receptor (beta chain) was sequenced for a study of CD4 T cells in relation to SARS-CoV-2 and coronaviruses. Study in general: ViraFEST: approximately eleven-day antigen culture of PBMCs, then TCR beta CDR3 sequencing.

Study-level points and caveats: Samples before the pandemic and after infection were not matched within any donor. In approximately 70% of donors, memory CD4+ clonotypes crossrecognized SARS-CoV-2 and at least one common cold coronavirus spike.

Clones were sequenced by immunoSEQ multiplex PCR, and TCRdb holds only the in-frame ones, with some missing. This table holds 20,000 to 25,000 clones, about 80% found once. A note on this clone: The antigen is unknown. At one end, the junction sequence differs from germline, possibly due to a read error.

Before the COVID-19 pandemic, during about 2011-2019, CD4+ T cells were taken from unexposed donors. CD4+ T cells were isolated from the cells after 10 days of culture. As cell numbers allowed, unexposed-donor CD4+ T cells faced SARS-CoV-2 S/N and four cold-coronavirus spikes. Germline values: CDR1 SGHRS, CDR2 YFSETQ. CDR3 length: 16 amino acids. The specimen was CD4+ T cells from PBMCs, cultured in vitro. This TCR derives from a human donor in good health. The chain is built from TRBV5-1 and TRBJ1-4, with TRBD1 matching over 12 bases. The CDR3 sequence is CASNPGQGATSEKLFF. The CDR3 region has the DNA TGCGCCAGCAACCCGGGACAGGGGGCAACTAGTGAAAAACTGTTTTTT.